This TCR beta chain emerged from a study of CD8+CD57+ T cells in acquired aplastic anemia. V was pared by 0 bases and J by 2 bases, with 15 bases between. The germline CDR1 and CDR2 sequences are LGHNA and YSLEER. The CDR3 spans 17 residues. Sequencing involved patients with CD8+CD57+ cell expansion previously shown by flow cytometry. The enrolled patients all had severe acquired aplastic anemia. Patients were untreated when blood was sampled. Genomic DNA was employed as the template in profiling TCR beta VDJ and CDR3. A single record per CDR3 protein comes from TCRdb applying MiXCR to the reads. The table records tens of thousands of distinct CDR3 sequences, around 70% of them present only once.

The sample consisted of sorted CD4+, CD8+, or CD8+CD57+ T cells (not recorded which) from PBMCs. The chain couples TRBV4-3 to TRBJ2-3; D possibly corresponds to TRBD2 (6 bases). The sequence was collected from a human donor with aplastic anemia. CDR3 loop: CASSQDPGEAITDTQYF. CDR3 DNA sequence: TGCGCCAGCAGCCAAGATCCGGGGGAGGCCATCACAGATACGCAGTATTTT.